What follows are 3 T cell receptor beta chains derived from one specimen sequenced in a study of shared clonotypes between healthy human individuals. CD45RO-negative CD8 cells positively selected for CCR7 made up the naive population, which excluded terminally differentiated effector memory CD45RA+ cells. Here immunoSEQ multiplex PCR was the method, and the copy in TCRdb shows in-frame clones only, minus some. The data contain approximately 650,000 clones, about 95% of them seen just once; the ten biggest clones take up 0.095% to 0.12%. The material sequenced was naive CD8+ T cells sorted from blood. These receptor sequences come from a woman aged 30 to 39 in good health.

The rearrangement uses TRBV13 and TRBJ1-1; weak D call: TRBD1 (6 bases). Germline CDR1 reads PRHDT; CDR2 reads FYEKMQ (reference sequence). The germline V and J ends were trimmed by 9 bases and 4 bases, with 12 bases remaining between them. This CDR3 is built from 12 residues. CDR3 bases: TGTGCCAGTAAACAGGGTTTCACTGAAGCTTTCTTT. Protein product: CASKQGFTEAFF.

The chain uses TRBV10-2 and TRBJ1-1; the D gene is possibly TRBD1 (6 bases). The length of the CDR3 is 13 residues. With 6 bases removed from V and 7 bases from J, the gap between germline ends came to 15 bases. Looked up from germline, CDR1 is WSHSY and CDR2 is SAAADI. The CDR3 sequence: CASRAQGTLEAFF. In DNA form, the CDR3 reads TGCGCCAGCAGGGCCCAGGGGACCCTTGAAGCTTTCTTT.

This sequence joins TRBV9 and TRBJ2-3; 12 bases agree with TRBD2. This CDR3 region has 15 residues. The trim removed 3 bases at V and 5 bases at J, leaving 4 bases unmatched. Germline loops: CDR1 SGDLS, CDR2 YYNGEE. This CDR3 is CASSARLAGEDTQYF. The CDR3 DNA is TGTGCCAGCAGCGCCAGACTAGCGGGAGAAGATACGCAGTATTTT.